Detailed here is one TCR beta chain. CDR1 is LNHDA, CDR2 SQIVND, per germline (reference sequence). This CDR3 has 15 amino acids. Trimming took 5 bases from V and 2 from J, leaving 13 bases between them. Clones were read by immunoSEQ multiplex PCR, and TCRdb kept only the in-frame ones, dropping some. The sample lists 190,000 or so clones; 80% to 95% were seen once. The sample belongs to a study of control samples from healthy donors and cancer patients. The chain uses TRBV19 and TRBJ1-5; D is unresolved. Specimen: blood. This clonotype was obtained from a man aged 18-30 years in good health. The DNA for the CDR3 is TGTGCCAGTAGTGTGGAGGGTTATGGCAATCAGCCCCAGCATTTT. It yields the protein CASSVEGYGNQPQHF.